This T cell receptor (beta chain) was documented in a study of blood T cell repertoires in COVID-19. TCRdb keeps only in-frame clones here, not all; method: immunoSEQ multiplex PCR. This sample has 75,000 to 95,000 clones, with around 84% found just once. With 4 bases removed from V and 0 bases from J, the gap between germline ends came to 10 bases. The CDR3 sequence is 15 residues long. Looked up from germline, CDR1 is LNHDA and CDR2 is SQIVND (reference sequence). This chain links TRBV19 with TRBJ2-4; D might be TRBD2 (5 bases). The clonotype comes from a man aged 55 to 69 with acute or convalescent COVID-19. Sequencing was done on a sample of peripheral blood. CDR3 amino acids: CASSNPGVAKNIQYF. The CDR3 nucleotides are TGTGCCAGTAGTAATCCCGGGGTAGCCAAAAACATTCAGTACTTC. Looking up the rest from reference TRBV19 and TRBJ2-4 gives the full variable domain: DGGITQSPKYLFRKEGQNVTLSCEQNLNHDAMYWYRQDPGQGLRLIYYSQIVNDFQKGDIAEGYSVSREKKESFPLTVTSAQKNPTAFYLCASSNPGVAKNIQYFGAGTRLSVL.